These T cell receptor beta chains were read from a single sample in a study of T-cell memory formation after mild COVID-19. TCRdb reprocessed the 5' RACE reads via MiXCR and lists one record per CDR3 protein. This table has about 340,000 distinct CDR3 sequences, over 13% appearing once. Sequenced input: PBMCs or a T cell subset sorted from them (not recorded which). These receptors came from a man aged 18 to 29 who had mild COVID-19 (a few samples of this study predate the infection). Cell type and time point are not known. CDR3s include the opening cysteine and the closing phenylalanine or tryptophan. A D gene is named only where the DNA matches it firmly. Clone size appears in some rows only: once, few, many, or a class for an expanded clone.

TRBV5-1,TRBJ2-1,many,NA,CASSLGSSSYNEQFF,TGCGCCAGCAGCTTGGGTAGCAGCTCCTACAATGAGCAGTTCTTC
TRBV29-1,TRBJ1-1,many,TRBD1,CSAEADRGTEAFF,TGCAGCGCTGAGGCCGACAGGGGAACTGAAGCTTTCTTT
TRBV7-8,TRBJ2-3,NA,NA,CASSSLTRPTSTDTQYF,TGTGCCAGCAGCTCGTTAACTCGTCCAACTAGCACAGATACGCAGTATTTT
TRBV27,TRBJ1-3,few,TRBD1,CASSLGQGVGNTIYF,TGTGCCAGCAGTTTGGGACAGGGGGTTGGAAACACCATATATTTT
TRBV6-5,TRBJ1-4,few,NA,CASSYGTGPEKLFF,TGTGCCAGCAGCTACGGAACAGGGCCCGAAAAACTGTTTTTT
TRBV7-3,TRBJ2-5,few,TRBD2,CASSGGDGIETQYF,TGTGCCAGCAGCGGGGGGGACGGGATCGAGACCCAGTACTTC
TRBV20-1,TRBJ1-1,NA,NA,CSALGLLNTEAFF,TGCAGTGCCTTGGGGCTTCTGAACACTGAAGCTTTCTTT
TRBV29-1,TRBJ2-3,many,TRBD2,CSVEDKRGGQYF,TGCAGCGTTGAAGATAAGCGGGGTGGGCAGTATTTT
TRBV7-6,TRBJ2-3,NA,NA,CASSLVGGPDTQYF,TGTGCCAGCAGCTTAGTTGGAGGGCCAGATACGCAGTATTTT
TRBV4-3,TRBJ2-2,many,NA,CASSPGGTTGELFF,TGCGCCAGCAGCCCAGGTGGGACGACCGGGGAGCTGTTTTTT
TRBV6-5,TRBJ2-7,NA,NA,CASSSRAPSSYEQYF,TGTGCCAGCAGTAGCAGGGCCCCTAGCTCCTACGAGCAGTACTTC
TRBV12-3/TRBV12-4,TRBJ2-5,few,TRBD2,CASSSSGGGARETQYF,TGTGCCAGCAGTTCCTCTGGCGGGGGGGCCCGGGAGACCCAGTACTTC
TRBV29-1,TRBJ2-7,NA,NA,CSAEGDSYEQYF,TGCAGCGCAGAAGGGGATTCCTACGAGCAGTACTTC
TRBV6-4,TRBJ1-5,NA,NA,CASSEAASNQPQHF,TGTGCCAGCAGTGAGGCGGCGAGCAATCAGCCCCAGCATTTT
TRBV15,TRBJ2-1,many,NA,CATSRDRFNEQFF,TGTGCCACCAGCAGAGACAGGTTCAATGAGCAGTTCTTC
TRBV7-2,TRBJ2-7,few,NA,CASSLGRGDYEQYF,TGTGCCAGCAGCCTAGGACGGGGAGACTACGAGCAGTACTTC
TRBV12-3/TRBV12-4,TRBJ1-1,NA,TRBD1,CASSLHRGSETEAFF,TGTGCCAGCAGTTTACACAGGGGGTCGGAGACTGAAGCTTTCTTT
TRBV11-1,TRBJ2-1,NA,NA,CASSLGLARSYNEQFF,TGTGCCAGCAGCTTGGGCCTAGCCCGCTCCTACAATGAGCAGTTCTTC
TRBV4-2,TRBJ2-5,few,NA,CASSQAVRETQYF,TGTGCCAGCAGCCAAGCGGTGCGGGAGACCCAGTACTTC
TRBV7-2,TRBJ2-1,few,NA,CASRHDNEQFF,TGTGCCAGCAGGCACGACAATGAGCAGTTCTTC
TRBV4-1,TRBJ2-7,NA,TRBD2,CASSHRLAGGPEQYF,TGCGCCAGCAGCCACAGACTAGCGGGGGGCCCCGAGCAGTACTTC
TRBV5-1,TRBJ1-1,few,TRBD1,CASSVEQGVAEAFF,TGCGCCAGCAGCGTCGAACAGGGGGTAGCTGAAGCTTTCTTT
TRBV7-9,TRBJ2-3,many,NA,CASSSTSTDTQYF,TGTGCCAGCAGCTCAACTAGCACAGATACGCAGTATTTT
TRBV7-2,TRBJ1-1,few,TRBD1,CASSSGTGVVGAFF,TGTGCCAGCAGCTCCGGGACAGGGGTGGTTGGAGCTTTCTTT
TRBV6-1,TRBJ1-6,few,NA,CASTRTAVSPLHF,TGTGCCAGCACGAGGACCGCTGTTTCACCCCTCCACTTT
TRBV7-7,TRBJ2-5,few,NA,CASTPTLGETQYF,TGTGCTAGCACTCCTACGCTAGGAGAGACCCAGTACTTC
TRBV4-1,TRBJ2-5,few,NA,CASSRQGRQETQYF,TGCGCCAGCAGCCGGCAGGGGCGCCAAGAGACCCAGTACTTC
TRBV2,TRBJ2-1,few,TRBD1,CASSFYPTGDNEQFF,TGTGCCAGCAGTTTTTACCCGACAGGGGACAATGAGCAGTTCTTC
TRBV9,TRBJ2-2,few,NA,CASSRGTGFSTGELFF,TGTGCCAGCAGCCGAGGCACAGGGTTTAGCACCGGGGAGCTGTTTTTT
TRBV9,TRBJ1-2,NA,NA,CASSPSLPADGYTF,TGTGCCAGCAGCCCGAGCCTCCCGGCTGATGGCTACACCTTC
TRBV18,TRBJ1-2,NA,NA,CASSPGGIREYGYTF,TGTGCCAGCTCCCCGGGGGGGATCCGGGAGTATGGCTACACCTTC
TRBV7-3,TRBJ1-2,few,NA,CASSFRDGGYTF,TGTGCCAGCAGCTTCCGGGACGGTGGCTACACCTTC
TRBV12-3/TRBV12-4,TRBJ2-3,many,TRBD2,CASSPGLAGPDTQYF,TGTGCCAGCAGTCCGGGACTAGCGGGGCCAGATACGCAGTATTTT
TRBV18,TRBJ2-5,NA,NA,CASSPEGRETQYF,TGTGCCAGCTCACCAGAAGGGAGAGAGACCCAGTACTTC
TRBV7-9,TRBJ2-1,few,TRBD2,CASSKAGNSLNEQFF,TGTGCCAGCAGCAAAGCGGGGAATTCGCTAAATGAGCAGTTCTTC
TRBV20-1,TRBJ2-5,NA,NA,CSASRQGETQYF,TGCAGTGCTTCCCGGCAGGGGGAGACCCAGTACTTC
TRBV7-2,TRBJ2-5,few,TRBD2,CASSLVSGGIPETQYF,TGTGCCAGCAGCTTAGTATCCGGGGGGATTCCAGAGACCCAGTACTTC
TRBV7-9,TRBJ2-5,few,TRBD1,CASSPGTGGGETQYF,TGTGCCAGCAGCCCCGGGACAGGGGGCGGTGAGACCCAGTACTTC
TRBV5-1,TRBJ2-3,many,NA,CASSLQKTPSTDTQYF,TGCGCCAGCAGCTTGCAGAAGACACCAAGCACAGATACGCAGTATTTT
TRBV7-6,TRBJ2-1,NA,NA,CASSLGTHNEQFF,TGTGCCAGCAGCCTTGGGACCCACAATGAGCAGTTCTTC
TRBV5-4,TRBJ2-1,few,TRBD2,CASSFLRPGGGDNEQFF,TGTGCCAGCAGCTTCCTACGACCTGGCGGGGGGGACAATGAGCAGTTCTTC
TRBV12-3/TRBV12-4,TRBJ1-5,once,TRBD1,CASSSTDRNQPQHF,TGTGCCAGCAGTTCCACGGACAGGAATCAGCCCCAGCATTTT
TRBV6-6,TRBJ1-1,NA,NA,CASSYSTRANTEAFF,TGTGCCAGCAGTTACTCGACTCGGGCCAACACTGAAGCTTTCTTT
TRBV2,TRBJ2-3,NA,NA,CASSDWVSTTDTQYF,TGTGCCAGCAGTGATTGGGTTTCTACCACAGATACGCAGTATTTT
TRBV20-1,TRBJ1-5,NA,NA,CSVPVRTSNQPQHF,TGCAGTGTCCCGGTCAGGACTAGCAATCAGCCCCAGCATTTT
TRBV7-2,TRBJ1-1,NA,TRBD1,CASSRDRDSEAFF,TGTGCCAGCAGCCGGGACAGGGATAGTGAAGCTTTCTTT
TRBV7-6,TRBJ2-3,few,NA,CASSSRGSTDTQYF,TGTGCCAGCAGCTCAAGGGGAAGCACAGATACGCAGTATTTT
TRBV7-6,TRBJ2-7,NA,NA,CASSGGASSYEQYF,TGTGCCAGCAGCGGGGGGGCTAGCTCCTACGAGCAGTACTTC
TRBV7-3,TRBJ2-2,NA,NA,CASSFGPNTGELFF,TGTGCCAGCAGCTTCGGACCTAACACCGGGGAGCTGTTTTTT